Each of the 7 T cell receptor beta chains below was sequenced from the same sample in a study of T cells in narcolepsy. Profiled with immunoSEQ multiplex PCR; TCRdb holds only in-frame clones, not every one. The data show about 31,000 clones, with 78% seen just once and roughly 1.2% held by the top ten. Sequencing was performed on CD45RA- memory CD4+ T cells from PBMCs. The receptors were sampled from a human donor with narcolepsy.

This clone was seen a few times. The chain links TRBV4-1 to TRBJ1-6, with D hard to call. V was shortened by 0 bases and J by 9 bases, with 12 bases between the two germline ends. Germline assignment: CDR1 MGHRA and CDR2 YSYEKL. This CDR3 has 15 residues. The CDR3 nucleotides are TGCGCCAGCAGCCAAGATCACGGCGTCGGTTCACCCCTCCACTTT. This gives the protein CASSQDHGVGSPLHF.

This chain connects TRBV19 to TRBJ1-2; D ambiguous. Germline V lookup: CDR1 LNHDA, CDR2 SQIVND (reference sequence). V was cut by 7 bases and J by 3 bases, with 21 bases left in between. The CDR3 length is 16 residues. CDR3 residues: CASTSRGSIGDYGYTF. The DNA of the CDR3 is TGTGCCAGTACGTCACGGGGATCTATCGGCGACTATGGCTACACCTTC.

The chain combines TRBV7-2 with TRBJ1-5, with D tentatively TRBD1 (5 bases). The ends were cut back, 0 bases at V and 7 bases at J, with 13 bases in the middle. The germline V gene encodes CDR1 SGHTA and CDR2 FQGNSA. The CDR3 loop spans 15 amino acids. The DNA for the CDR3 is TGTGCCAGCAGCTTAGCGTTTGGGGGGGGACAGCCCCAGCATTTT. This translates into CASSLAFGGGQPQHF.

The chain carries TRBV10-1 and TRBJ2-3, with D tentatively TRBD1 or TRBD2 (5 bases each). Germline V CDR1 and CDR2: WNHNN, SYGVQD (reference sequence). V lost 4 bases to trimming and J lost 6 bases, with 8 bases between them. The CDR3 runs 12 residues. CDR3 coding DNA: TGCGCCAGCAGTGGGGACCACGATACGCAGTATTTT. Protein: CASSGDHDTQYF.

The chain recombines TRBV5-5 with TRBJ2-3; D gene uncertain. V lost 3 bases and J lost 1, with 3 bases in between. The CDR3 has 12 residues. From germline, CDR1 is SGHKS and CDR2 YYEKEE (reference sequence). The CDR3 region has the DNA TGTGCCAGCAGCTCGGGCACAGATACGCAGTATTTT. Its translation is CASSSGTDTQYF. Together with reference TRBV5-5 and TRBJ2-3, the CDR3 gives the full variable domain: DAGVTQSPTHLIKTRGQQVTLRCSPISGHKSVSWYQQVLGQGPQFIFQYYEKEERGRGNFPDRFSARQFPNYSSELNVNALLLGDSALYLCASSSGTDTQYFGPGTRLTVL.

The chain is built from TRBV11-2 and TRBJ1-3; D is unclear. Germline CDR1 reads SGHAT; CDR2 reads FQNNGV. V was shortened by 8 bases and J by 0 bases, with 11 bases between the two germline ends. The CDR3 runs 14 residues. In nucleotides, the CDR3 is TGTGCCAGCGGGTCCATACTCTCTGGAAACACCATATATTTT. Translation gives CASGSILSGNTIYF. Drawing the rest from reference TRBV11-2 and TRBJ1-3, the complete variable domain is EAGVAQSPRYKIIEKRQSVAFWCNPISGHATLYWYQQILGQGPKLLIQFQNNGVVDDSQLPKDRFSAERLKGVDSTLKIQPAKLEDSAVYLCASGSILSGNTIYFGEGSWLTVV.

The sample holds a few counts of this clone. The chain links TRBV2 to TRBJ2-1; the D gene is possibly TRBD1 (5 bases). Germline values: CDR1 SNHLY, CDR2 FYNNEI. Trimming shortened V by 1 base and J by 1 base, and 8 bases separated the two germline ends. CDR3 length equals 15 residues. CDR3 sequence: CASSEVGASYNEQFF. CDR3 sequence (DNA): TGTGCCAGCAGTGAAGTTGGGGCATCCTACAATGAGCAGTTCTTC.